One and the same sample provided the 26 T cell receptor beta chains below, sequenced in a study of Graves' ophthalmopathy and Graves' hyperthyroidism. TCR beta CDR3 regions were amplified from RNA transcripts. The first-round RT-PCR employed HTBI primers together with the Qiagen OneStep RT-PCR kit. A multiplex PCR was then performed as the second round. TCRdb called the multiplex PCR reads again in MiXCR, with one record for every CDR3 protein. The sample lists some 380,000 distinct CDR3 sequences; 15% were seen once. Sequencing was performed on peripheral blood. The receptor set was obtained from a woman in her late teens or twenties with stable Graves' hyperthyroidism.

This clonotype was recorded many times. This chain joins TRBV6-5 and TRBJ1-2; TRBD1 matches at 8 bases. Unmatched junction bases numbered 8, after V lost 4 bases and J lost 7 bases. Germline V gene lookup returns CDR1 MNHEY and CDR2 SVGAGI. The CDR3 has 14 residues. The CDR3 region has the DNA TGTGCCAGCAGTTGGTCGGACAGGGCTTTTGGCTACACCTTC. Amino acid sequence: CASSWSDRAFGYTF.

The sample holds a few counts of this clonotype. V is TRBV7-9 and J is TRBJ2-4, with no clear D. CDR3 size: 15 residues. With 1 base removed from V and 14 bases from J, the gap between germline ends came to 21 bases. Germline V lookup: CDR1 SEHNR, CDR2 FQNEAQ (reference sequence). CDR3 residues: CASSLGVGTTATKYF. In DNA form, the CDR3 reads TGTGCCAGCAGCTTAGGGGTGGGAACGACTGCCACCAAGTACTTC.

V usage is TRBV6-2 or TRBV6-3 and J usage is TRBJ1-1, with 8 bases lining up with TRBD1. With 6 bases clipped from V and 1 base from J, the junction kept 7 bases outside the gene matches. Germline-derived CDR1 and CDR2 are MNHEY and SVGEGT. The CDR3 contains 15 residues. CDR3 sequence: CASSPGGSGNTEAFF. The CDR3 region has the DNA TGTGCCAGCAGCCCAGGGGGCTCAGGGAACACTGAAGCTTTCTTT.

In this sample, this clonotype turned up many times. This rearrangement joins TRBV19 to TRBJ1-6; weak D call: TRBD1 (6 bases). The CDR3 loop spans 14 amino acids. The V gene lost 5 bases and the J gene lost 10 bases, with 15 bases spanning the gap. Germline lookup yields CDR1 LNHDA and CDR2 SQIVND (reference sequence). Here the CDR3 reads CASSLRGSRSPLHF. The CDR3 bases are TGTGCCAGTAGTCTGAGGGGGTCGAGATCACCCCTCCACTTT.

The sample holds many counts of this clonotype. V usage is TRBV29-1 and J usage is TRBJ1-2; no definite D call. Germline CDR1 reads SQVTM; CDR2 reads ANQGSEA. The V and J ends lost 1 base and 8 bases respectively, with 8 bases between them. The CDR3 is made up of 11 amino acids. CDR3 in amino acids: CSVEVLRGYTF. CDR3 nucleotides: TGCAGCGTTGAAGTCCTTCGGGGCTACACCTTC.

This clonotype has a count of ten or more. The chain carries TRBV12-3 or TRBV12-4 and TRBJ1-2; D gene unclear. V dropped 9 bases and J dropped 5 bases, with 19 bases sitting between them. The CDR3 totals 14 residues. CDR3 amino acids: CASSEGGRPYGYTF. The CDR3 nucleotides are TGTGCCAGTTCGGAGGGAGGGAGGCCATATGGCTACACCTTC.

This clonotype has just a few counts. V usage is TRBV3-1 and J usage is TRBJ2-5; maybe TRBD1 (5 bases). The V and J ends lost 1 base and 5 bases respectively, with 11 bases between them. The CDR3 runs 14 residues. From germline, CDR1 is LGHDT and CDR2 YNNKEL (reference sequence). The CDR3, as DNA: TGTGCCAGCAGCCAAGGGGGCCGAGAGGAGACCCAGTACTTC. Its translation is CASSQGGREETQYF.

This clonotype was seen a handful of times. This may come from a read error, since a much larger clone is one base off. The chain employs TRBV6-2 or TRBV6-3 and TRBJ2-7; D ambiguous. CDR3 length: 13 amino acids. Germline CDR1 reads MNHEY; CDR2 reads SVGEGT. The CDR3 nucleotides are TGTGCCAGCACCCCTCAGCTCCCCTACGCGCAGTACTTC. Protein sequence: CASTPQLPYAQYF.

This clonotype was seen repeatedly, ten times or more. The chain uses TRBV19 and TRBJ1-1, with a tentative D call TRBD1 (5 bases). The CDR3 is 13 amino acids. Between the trimmed V and J ends, which lost 3 bases and 5 bases, there was a span of 10 bases. CDR1 and CDR2 from the germline V gene are LNHDA and SQIVND (reference sequence). CDR3 region: CASSIPGRTEAFF. In DNA, the CDR3 is TGTGCCAGTAGTATCCCAGGGAGGACTGAAGCTTTCTTT.

Ten or more counts support this clonotype. The chain recombines TRBV2 with TRBJ2-7; 10 nucleotides agree with TRBD1. Germline CDR1 and CDR2: SNHLY and FYNNEI. CDR3 length equals 16 residues. Trimming cost V 4 bases and J 3 bases; bases outside gene matches: 9. CDR3 in amino acids: CASSGGVRTGGYEQYF. The CDR3 DNA is TGTGCCAGCAGTGGCGGGGTAAGGACAGGGGGCTACGAGCAGTACTTC. The variable domain in full, completed from reference TRBV2 and TRBJ2-7, reads EPEVTQTPSHQVTQMGQEVILRCVPISNHLYFYWYRQILGQKVEFLVSFYNNEISEKSEIFDDQFSVERPDGSNFTLKIRSTKLEDSAMYFCASSGGVRTGGYEQYFGPGTRLTVT.

The table lists this clonotype with many counts. CDR3 region: CASSTQMRGTEAFF. CDR3 nucleotides: TGTGCCAGTAGTACGCAGATGAGGGGCACTGAAGCTTTCTTT. V is TRBV19 and J is TRBJ1-1; perhaps TRBD1 as D (5 bases). There are 14 residues in the CDR3. V lost 4 bases to trimming and J lost 4 bases, with 13 bases between them. CDR1 LNHDA and CDR2 SQIVND come from the germline V gene (reference sequence).

Many counts were recorded for this clonotype. This chain connects TRBV12-3 or TRBV12-4 to TRBJ1-1; D possibly corresponds to TRBD1 (5 bases). Trimming took off 2 bases at V and 3 bases at J, with 16 bases between the two ends. The CDR3 totals 16 residues. This chain's CDR3 is CASSLRDQRRYTEAFF. As DNA, the CDR3 is TGTGCCAGCAGTTTAAGGGACCAGAGGCGGTACACTGAAGCTTTCTTT.

This clonotype was observed a few times. The chain combines TRBV18 with TRBJ2-7; a weak D match, TRBD1 (6 bases). CDR3 length equals 17 residues. Germline V CDR1 and CDR2: KGHSH, LQKENI. Trimming stripped 3 bases from V and 0 bases from J, with 18 bases between. This CDR3 reads CASSPIPGHLPSYEQYF. The DNA for the CDR3 is TGTGCCAGCTCACCTATCCCGGGACACCTCCCCTCCTACGAGCAGTACTTC.

The gene calls are TRBV6-1 and TRBJ1-1, with 8 bases aligning to TRBD1. The CDR3 totals 13 residues. Germline trimming cut 7 bases from V and 6 bases from J; bases unmatched to any gene: 7. CDR1 and CDR2 from the germline V gene are MNHNS and SASEGT. CDR3 sequence: CASTEDRDAEAFF. Here the CDR3 DNA reads TGTGCCAGCACCGAGGACAGGGACGCTGAAGCTTTCTTT.

In the case of this clonotype: Germline and junction disagree at one end, which may indicate a read error. V is TRBV5-1 and J is TRBJ1-3, with D unresolved. Per germline, CDR1 SGHRS and CDR2 YFSETQ. The CDR3 contains 13 residues. The DNA for the CDR3 is TGCGCCAGCAGCTTAACATCTGGAGACACCATATATTTT. It encodes CASSLTSGDTIYF.

This clonotype was seen more than once but under ten times. V gene TRBV5-5 combines with J gene TRBJ2-7; weak D call: TRBD2 (5 bases). CDR3 length equals 15 residues. Germline CDR1 reads SGHKS; CDR2 reads YYEKEE (reference sequence). V was trimmed by 1 base and J by 0 bases, leaving 11 bases between them. CDR3 bases: TGTGCCAGCAGCTTGCGGGGAGACTACTCCTACGAGCAGTACTTC. Its translation: CASSLRGDYSYEQYF.

This clonotype has ten or more counts. The rearrangement joins TRBV12-3 or TRBV12-4 to TRBJ2-2; 12 bases agree with TRBD2. This CDR3 comprises 15 residues. V trimming: 6 bases; J trimming: 6 bases; junction bases outside the gene matches: 5. In DNA form, the CDR3 reads TGTGCCAGCAGACCGACTAGCGGGGGTTCCGGGGAGCTGTTTTTT. Translation: CASRPTSGGSGELFF.

This clonotype was counted at least ten times. The chain is built from TRBV19 and TRBJ1-5; 7 bases agree with TRBD1. The V gene's germline CDR1 is LNHDA and CDR2 SQIVND (reference sequence). The J segment lost 3 bases and the V segment lost 3 bases, leaving 11 bases of the junction unmatched. This CDR3 region has 17 residues. CDR3: CASSISDRVVYNQPQHF. In nucleotides, the CDR3 is TGTGCCAGTAGTATTTCCGACAGGGTGGTCTACAATCAGCCCCAGCATTTT.

The rearrangement uses TRBV6-5 and TRBJ2-3, with D perhaps TRBD1 (7 bases). Trimming cost V 5 bases and J 2 bases, with 14 bases left between them. The CDR3 length is 15 residues. Germline values: CDR1 MNHEY, CDR2 SVGAGI. As DNA, the CDR3 is TGTGCCAGCAGTCGCGGGACAGCATCCACAGATACGCAGTATTTT. Protein: CASSRGTASTDTQYF.

This clonotype occurred many times. This sequence joins TRBV12-3 or TRBV12-4 and TRBJ1-2; TRBD1 might be the D (6 bases). The V gene lost 5 bases and the J gene lost 3 bases, with 19 bases spanning the gap. There are 16 residues in the CDR3. The CDR3 region is CASSNAQGLRDYGYTF. The CDR3, as DNA: TGTGCCAGCAGTAACGCCCAGGGGCTCCGTGACTATGGCTACACCTTC.

This clonotype was found many times. The chain combines TRBV6-1 with TRBJ2-2; D ambiguous. CDR1 MNHNS and CDR2 SASEGT come from the germline V gene. The germline V and J ends were trimmed by 6 bases and 4 bases, with 6 bases remaining between them. CDR3 length equals 12 residues. The CDR3 nucleotides read TGTGCCAGCAGACCAGGCACCGGGGAGCTGTTTTTT. It codes for CASRPGTGELFF.

This clonotype was counted many times. The genes are TRBV6-2 or TRBV6-3 and TRBJ1-2; TRBD1 might be the D (5 bases). V dropped 2 bases and J dropped 7 bases, with 26 bases sitting between them. Germline CDR1 and CDR2: MNHEY and SVGEGT. The CDR3 contains 18 residues. The DNA for the CDR3 is TGTGCCAGCAGTTACGTCTTTAGCCGGGACTACTCATGGAGTGGCTACACCTTC. Its translation is CASSYVFSRDYSWSGYTF.

V usage is TRBV6-2 or TRBV6-3 and J usage is TRBJ1-5; D may be TRBD1 (5 bases). Germline V gives CDR1 MNHEY, CDR2 SVGEGT. With 0 bases removed from V and 0 bases from J, the gap between germline ends came to 21 bases. The CDR3 is 20 amino acids. The CDR3 spells CASSYSVGRTLDYSNQPQHF. The CDR3 DNA reads as TGTGCCAGCAGTTACTCGGTTGGCAGGACATTAGACTATAGCAATCAGCCCCAGCATTTT.

This clonotype came up many times. The rearrangement links TRBV20-1 to TRBJ2-2; D remains unclear. Looked up from germline, CDR1 is DFQATT and CDR2 is SNEGSKA (reference sequence). V lost 0 bases and J lost 1, with 9 bases in between. The CDR3 is 15 amino acids. In nucleotides, the CDR3 is TGCAGTGCTAGAGACACCCACAGGAACACCGGGGAGCTGTTTTTT. Protein sequence: CSARDTHRNTGELFF.

The rearrangement uses TRBV15 and TRBJ2-5; 13 positions agree with TRBD2. Germline V gene data show CDR1 as LNHNV and CDR2 as YYDKDF (reference sequence). The CDR3 is 15 amino acids. The V and J ends lost 0 bases and 7 bases, in that order; junction bases with no gene match: 2. CDR3 loop: CATSRDRTSGGTQYF. The CDR3 coding sequence is TGTGCCACCAGCAGAGATCGGACTAGCGGGGGGACCCAGTACTTC.

In DNA, the CDR3 is TGTGCCAGCAGTGAACGTATCGGGGAGCTGTTTTTT. Its translation is CASSERIGELFF. The chain recombines TRBV25-1 with TRBJ2-2; D uncertain. CDR3 length: 12 amino acids. The V end was cut by 2 bases, the J end by 7 bases, with 5 bases between. Per germline, CDR1 MGHDK and CDR2 SYGVNS.